This TCR beta chain was sequenced during a study of beta chain features in type 1 diabetes. Expressed TCRB transcripts were sequenced after all isolated RNA was converted to cDNA. Libraries were prepared by immunoSEQ multiplex PCR; TCRdb keeps only in-frame clonotypes and omits some of them. The sample holds roughly 500,000 clones, 30% seen once. The purity of all sorted populations exceeded 95%. V was trimmed by 3 bases and J by 7 bases, leaving 15 bases between them. This CDR3 contains 13 residues. Germline V gives CDR1 GTSNPN, CDR2 SVGIG (reference sequence). This clone showed up just a few times. Input material: naive CD4+ T cells from blood. This sequence was found in a man aged 18 to 35 in good health. The rearrangement joins TRBV30 to TRBJ1-2; D might be TRBD1 (5 bases). CDR3 in amino acids: CAWSPRRGGGYTF. For the CDR3, the DNA is TGTGCCTGGAGCCCTCGAAGGGGCGGTGGCTACACCTTC. Full variable domain (missing parts from reference TRBV30 and TRBJ1-2): SQTIHQWPATLVQPVGSPLSLECTVEGTSNPNLYWYRQAAGRGLQLLFYSVGIGQISSEVPQNLSASRPQDRQFILSSKKLLLSDSGFYLCAWSPRRGGGYTFGSGTRLTVV.